These 19 T cell receptor beta chains originate from one sample sequenced in a study of CD8 T cells in Susac syndrome. It was with random hexamers that roughly 0.5 to 1 ug RNA was reverse transcribed. Using its own MiXCR run on the immunoSEQ multiplex PCR reads, TCRdb lists one record per CDR3 protein. The profile shows around 230,000 distinct CDR3 sequences, almost 97% of them singletons. Sequenced input: CD4+ T cells from PBMCs. Receptors were obtained from a human donor with Susac syndrome.

The genes are TRBV7-2 and TRBJ2-2; the D is unclear. CDR1 is SGHTA and CDR2 is FQGNSA in the germline V gene. The CDR3 extends over 13 amino acids. Trimming pared 3 bases from V and 4 bases from J, leaving 6 bases between. This chain's CDR3 is CASSFPFTGELFF. For the CDR3, the DNA is TGTGCCAGCAGCTTCCCCTTCACCGGGGAGCTGTTTTTT.

The rearrangement joins TRBV20-1 to TRBJ2-3; possibly TRBD2 for D (6 bases). Germline lookup yields CDR1 DFQATT and CDR2 SNEGSKA (reference sequence). This CDR3 is built from 14 residues. V was trimmed by 5 bases and J by 0 bases, leaving 12 bases between them. The CDR3 region is CSAGHSGSTDTQYF. The DNA of the CDR3 is TGCAGTGCTGGCCATAGCGGTAGCACAGATACGCAGTATTTT.

J is TRBJ1-2 and V is TRBV3-1; TRBD1 agrees at 7 bases. V lost 8 bases to trimming and J lost 8 bases; unmatched junction nucleotides: 8. CDR1 and CDR2 from the germline V gene are LGHDT and YNNKEL (reference sequence). There are 12 residues in the CDR3. CDR3 DNA sequence: TGTGCCAGCGGAATGCCAGGGGGAGGCTACACCTTC. Its protein product is CASGMPGGGYTF.

V gene TRBV15 combines with J gene TRBJ2-1, with 9 bases fitting TRBD2. CDR1 and CDR2 from the germline V gene are LNHNV and YYDKDF (reference sequence). Trimming removed 5 bases from V and 2 bases from J; junction bases left unmatched: 4. The CDR3 sequence is 15 residues long. The CDR3 bases are TGTGCCACCAGCTCACGGACTAGCGCCTACAATGAGCAGTTCTTC. Amino acids: CATSSRTSAYNEQFF.

J is TRBJ2-2 and V is TRBV5-1, with TRBD2 identical over 13 bases. The CDR3 runs 18 residues. The V gene end was trimmed by 8 bases and the J gene end by 0 bases; junction bases not matched to a gene: 10. Germline V lookup: CDR1 SGHRS, CDR2 YFSETQ. The CDR3 is CASNAGLAGVPNTGELFF. The CDR3, as DNA: TGCGCCAGTAACGCAGGACTAGCGGGAGTCCCGAACACCGGGGAGCTGTTTTTT.

Concerning this clonotype itself: One end of the junction does not line up with germline, which may come from a read error. This chain connects TRBV20-1 to TRBJ2-6; possibly TRBD2 for D (6 bases). Germline values: CDR1 DFQATT, CDR2 SNEGSKA (reference sequence). The CDR3 covers 14 residues. The CDR3 reads CSAGLVSRANVLTF. The CDR3 DNA follows: TGCAGTGCGGGACTTGTCTCTAGGGCCAACGTCCTGACTTTC.

The rearrangement uses TRBV12-3 or TRBV12-4 and TRBJ1-1, with D possibly TRBD1 on 6 matching bases. Deletions cut 9 bases from V and 4 bases from J, with 9 bases between. The CDR3 consists of 11 residues. The CDR3 region is CASTGRTEAFF. The DNA of the CDR3 is TGTGCCAGTACAGGGCGCACTGAAGCTTTCTTT.

This rearrangement joins TRBV20-1 to TRBJ1-5; D ambiguous. CDR3 length: 15 residues. Germline V gene data show CDR1 as DFQATT and CDR2 as SNEGSKA (reference sequence). V lost 0 bases to trimming and J lost 9 bases, with 18 bases between them. DNA for the CDR3: TGCAGTGCTAGAGATTCAAGGGCAGGACGAGGGCCCCAGCATTTT. Residues: CSARDSRAGRGPQHF.

The J gene is TRBJ2-5, the V gene TRBV15, with a weak D call TRBD1 (5 bases). This CDR3 comprises 12 residues. Germline V gene data show CDR1 as LNHNV and CDR2 as YYDKDF (reference sequence). V lost 1 base, J lost 9 bases, and 9 bases lay in between. CDR3 amino acids: CATSRAQGAQYF. The DNA of the CDR3 is TGTGCCACCAGCAGAGCTCAGGGCGCCCAGTACTTC.

The gene calls are TRBV5-1 and TRBJ2-5, with 11 bases lining up with TRBD2. J lost 3 bases, V lost 4 bases, and 5 bases had no gene match. CDR3 size: 15 residues. CDR1 is SGHRS, CDR2 YFSETQ, per germline. The CDR3, as DNA: TGCGCCAGCAGCCGCTTAGCGGGAGGGGAAGAGACCCAGTACTTC. Amino acid sequence: CASSRLAGGEETQYF.

The chain links TRBV3-1 to TRBJ1-3; D not resolved. Deletions cut 4 bases from V and 3 bases from J, with 10 bases between. CDR3 size: 14 residues. Germline V gene lookup returns CDR1 LGHDT and CDR2 YNNKEL (reference sequence). CDR3 sequence: CASSLWRDGNTIYF. CDR3 nucleotide sequence: TGTGCCAGCAGCCTGTGGAGGGATGGAAACACCATATATTTT.

The V and J genes are TRBV10-3 and TRBJ2-7; the match to TRBD2 covers 10 bases. CDR3 length: 13 amino acids. Losses at the gene ends were 3 bases for V and 5 bases for J; bases not matched to a gene: 1. Germline CDR1 reads ENHRY; CDR2 reads SYGVKD. CDR3 sequence reads: CAISEGTSDEQYF. The CDR3 DNA is TGTGCCATCAGTGAAGGGACTAGCGACGAGCAGTACTTC.

This sequence joins TRBV11-3 and TRBJ2-2; no firm D call. Trimming pared 5 bases from V and 5 bases from J, leaving 18 bases between. The CDR3 contains 16 residues. The V gene's germline CDR1 is SGHNT and CDR2 YENEEA. CDR3 residues: CASSLGLDAHTGELFF. CDR3 coding DNA: TGTGCCAGCAGCCTAGGTTTGGACGCTCATACCGGGGAGCTGTTTTTT.

This chain links TRBV5-6 with TRBJ2-5; D is perhaps TRBD2 (6 bases). The CDR3 has 14 residues. The V end lost 2 bases, the J end lost 5 bases, and 13 bases lay between the germline ends. Germline assignment: CDR1 SGHDT and CDR2 YYEEEE. The DNA for the CDR3 is TGTGCCAGCAGCTTCGGTTGGGGGGTGGAGACCCAGTACTTC. This encodes CASSFGWGVETQYF.

The chain links TRBV30 to TRBJ2-1, with 12 bases matching TRBD2. The germline gives CDR1 GTSNPN, CDR2 SVGIG (reference sequence). The V gene end was trimmed by 7 bases and the J gene end by 4 bases; junction bases not matched to a gene: 5. The CDR3 consists of 14 residues. CDR3 protein: CASLTSGRYNEQFF. The CDR3 DNA follows: TGTGCCTCGCTGACTAGCGGGAGATACAATGAGCAGTTCTTC.

V is TRBV2 and J is TRBJ1-2; maybe TRBD1 (5 bases). This CDR3 has 13 amino acids. Between the trimmed V and J ends, which lost 7 bases and 8 bases, there was a span of 17 bases. Per germline, CDR1 SNHLY and CDR2 FYNNEI. This CDR3 is CASTRQPLGGYTF. The CDR3 DNA follows: TGTGCCAGCACGAGACAGCCCCTAGGAGGCTACACCTTC.

The rearrangement links TRBV9 to TRBJ1-4; 7 positions match TRBD1. This CDR3 contains 16 residues. Trimming took 4 bases from V and 10 from J; bases not matched to a gene: 16. From germline, CDR1 is SGDLS and CDR2 YYNGEE. DNA for the CDR3: TGTGCCAGCAGCCCCAGCAGCGGACAGGCTTTTGGAAAACTGTTTTTT. Residues: CASSPSSGQAFGKLFF.

This chain connects TRBV12-3 or TRBV12-4 to TRBJ2-7; TRBD2 matches at 11 bases. V gave up 5 bases and J gave up 0 bases; unmatched junction bases: 3. This CDR3 spans 15 amino acids. The CDR3, as DNA: TGTGCCAGCAGTGGGACTAGCGGTTACTCCTACGAGCAGTACTTC. Protein: CASSGTSGYSYEQYF.

For this clonotype: The CDR3 does not end in the conserved phenylalanine or tryptophan, so this is likely a read error. The rearrangement uses TRBV30 and TRBJ2-6, with D hard to call. The V gene's germline CDR1 is GTSNPN and CDR2 SVGIG (reference sequence). The CDR3 totals 15 residues. Trimming pared 4 bases from V and 0 bases from J, leaving 10 bases between. The CDR3 region is CAWTSWSSGANVLTL. As DNA, the CDR3 is TGTGCCTGGACCTCCTGGTCCTCTGGGGCCAACGTCCTGACTCTC.